The 4 T cell receptor beta chains in this list originate from one sample, sequenced in a study of blood T cell repertoires in COVID-19. Only in-frame clones appear in the TCRdb table, and some are missing; sequencing was by immunoSEQ multiplex PCR. This table has about 300,000 clones, 89% appearing once. Sequencing was done on a sample of PBMCs or T cells enriched from blood (not recorded which). The receptors were sampled from a woman in her forties or fifties who had been exposed to COVID-19.

The rearrangement uses TRBV3-1 (or the pseudogene TRBV3-2) and TRBJ2-7, with 9 bases matching TRBD1. Unmatched junction bases numbered 4, after V lost 4 bases and J lost 0 bases. This CDR3 is 15 amino acids long. Per the germline V gene, CDR1 is LGHDT and CDR2 is YNNKEL (reference sequence). Here the CDR3 DNA reads TGTGCCAGCAGCCCGGGGACAGGGCTCTCCTACGAGCAGTACTTC. Amino acid sequence: CASSPGTGLSYEQYF.

Only one count was recorded for this clone. The chain employs TRBV28 and TRBJ1-6, with 7 positions matching TRBD1. J lost 9 bases, V lost 2 bases, and 4 bases had no gene match. Per germline, CDR1 MDHEN and CDR2 SYDVKM. CDR3 length: 14 residues. DNA for the CDR3: TGTGCCAGCAGTTTAGCCAGGGGGATTTCACCCCTCCACTTT. It is translated as CASSLARGISPLHF.

This chain joins TRBV7-9 and TRBJ1-4; perhaps TRBD1 as D (5 bases). Trimming stripped 11 bases from V and 7 bases from J, with 14 bases between. CDR1 and CDR2 from the germline V gene are SEHNR and FQNEAQ (reference sequence). CDR3 size: 12 residues. CDR3 coding DNA: TGTGCCGCACGGGGGTCGAGTGAAAAACTGTTTTTT. Translated, it gives CAARGSSEKLFF.

V usage is TRBV5-1 and J usage is TRBJ2-5, with 8 bases that match TRBD2. Looked up from germline, CDR1 is SGHRS and CDR2 is YFSETQ. The CDR3 length is 16 residues. With 6 bases clipped from V and 5 bases from J, the junction kept 15 bases outside the gene matches. The CDR3 DNA follows: TGCGCCAGCACCCCGGCCGACGCGGGGGGTCGGGAGACCCAGTACTTC. Its translation: CASTPADAGGRETQYF.